The subject of this entry is one T cell receptor beta chain. The data derive from a study of blood T cell repertoires in COVID-19. V was shortened by 1 base and J by 7 bases, with 10 bases between the two germline ends. This CDR3 spans 13 amino acids. Looked up from germline, CDR1 is SEHNR and CDR2 is FQNEAQ (reference sequence). Repertoires were generated with immunoSEQ multiplex PCR, while TCRdb's copy carries only in-frame clones and drops some. The sample yields tens of thousands of clones, around 79% seen once. This TCR was sampled from a woman in her 70s with acute or convalescent COVID-19. This sequence joins TRBV7-9 and TRBJ1-2; D uncertain. Material for sequencing was peripheral blood. The CDR3 protein is CASSLDKTGGYTF. The DNA for the CDR3 is TGTGCCAGCAGCTTAGACAAAACGGGTGGCTACACCTTC.